Given below is one T cell receptor beta chain in context. The record originates from a study of blood T cell repertoires in COVID-19. Study-level background: The United States, Italy and Spain supplied acute and convalescent COVID-19 samples. Sample material is recorded as cDNA or gDNA derived from T cells, B-cell-depleted T cells, or PBMCs.

Germline V gene data show CDR1 as MNHNY and CDR2 as SVGAGI (reference sequence). The CDR3 runs to 15 residues. With 0 bases clipped from V and 7 bases from J, the junction kept 4 bases outside the gene matches. In the study's own analysis: Reference gene primer amplification gave nucleated cell count estimates. Profiled with immunoSEQ multiplex PCR; TCRdb holds only in-frame clones, not every one. The D gene and trimming were derived from the DNA, and the V and J assignments and clone size from that table. The sample records about 190,000 clones, around 79% being singletons. The receptor's source is a woman in her forties or fifties with acute or convalescent COVID-19. The chain recombines TRBV6-6 with TRBJ1-4; 8 bases fit TRBD1. The sample consisted of peripheral blood. This CDR3 reads CASSYSMTGAEKLFF. The CDR3 nucleotides read TGTGCCAGCAGTTACTCGATGACAGGGGCTGAAAAACTGTTTTTT.